A single sample gave rise to the 5 T cell receptor beta chains below, sequenced in a study of vaccination effects on CD4 cells after COVID-19. Profiling relied on immunoSEQ multiplex PCR, and the TCRdb table lists in-frame clones only, not all of them. The table lists some 30,000 clones, around 80% of them singletons. CD4+ T cells specific for antigen were expanded with viral peptide pools by the ViraFEST assay before sequencing. Cells that had been cultured for about 10 days were the source of isolated CD4+ T cells. Participants were given two doses of BNT162b2 or mRNA-1273 vaccine. These receptors have no known antigen. Sample: CD4+ T cells from PBMCs cultured with SARS-CoV-2 spike peptides, taken after COVID-19 vaccination. The source is a human donor who received a COVID-19 vaccine. Some clones in this sample may be carry-over from other donors' samples.

V and J are TRBV7-9 and TRBJ2-3; D gene ambiguous. Germline CDR1 reads SEHNR; CDR2 reads FQNEAQ (reference sequence). Trimming stripped 2 bases from V and 1 base from J, with 7 bases between. There are 14 residues in the CDR3. The CDR3, as DNA: TGTGCCAGCAGCTTACGGCAGGGCACAGATACGCAGTATTTT. Translation: CASSLRQGTDTQYF.

The chain is built from TRBV7-3 and TRBJ2-1; D gene ambiguous. V lost 5 bases and J 5 bases, leaving 13 bases between the germline ends. The CDR3 covers 14 residues. From germline, CDR1 is SGHTA and CDR2 FQGTGA. The CDR3 nucleotides read TGTGCCAGCAGCCCTCGAGTGGGCAACAATGAGCAGTTCTTC. Its protein is CASSPRVGNNEQFF.

The rearrangement joins TRBV6-1 to TRBJ2-3; D remains ambiguous. The CDR3 covers 13 residues. Germline lookup yields CDR1 MNHNS and CDR2 SASEGT. Trimming removed 2 bases from V and 4 bases from J, with 7 bases in between. The CDR3, as DNA: TGTGCCAGCAGTGAATCTCGGGCAGATACGCAGTATTTT. Its protein product is CASSESRADTQYF.

The gene calls are TRBV5-4 and TRBJ2-5, with 9 bases lining up with TRBD2. After removal of 2 bases from V and 2 bases from J, the junction contained 4 bases not matched to a gene. Germline V gene sequence: CDR1 SGHNT, CDR2 YYREEE (reference sequence). CDR3 length: 15 amino acids. The DNA of the CDR3 is TGTGCCAGCAGCTTACTGACTAGCGGACAAGAGACCCAGTACTTC. This sequence encodes CASSLLTSGQETQYF.

This chain joins TRBV7-2 and TRBJ1-2; 7 nucleotides agree with TRBD1. CDR1 and CDR2 from the germline V gene are SGHTA and FQGNSA. The V and J ends lost 1 base and 4 bases, in that order; junction bases with no gene match: 6. CDR3 length: 15 residues. The CDR3 region has the DNA TGTGCCAGCAGCTTAGTTACAGGGGCCGGCTATGGCTACACCTTC. Its protein is CASSLVTGAGYGYTF.